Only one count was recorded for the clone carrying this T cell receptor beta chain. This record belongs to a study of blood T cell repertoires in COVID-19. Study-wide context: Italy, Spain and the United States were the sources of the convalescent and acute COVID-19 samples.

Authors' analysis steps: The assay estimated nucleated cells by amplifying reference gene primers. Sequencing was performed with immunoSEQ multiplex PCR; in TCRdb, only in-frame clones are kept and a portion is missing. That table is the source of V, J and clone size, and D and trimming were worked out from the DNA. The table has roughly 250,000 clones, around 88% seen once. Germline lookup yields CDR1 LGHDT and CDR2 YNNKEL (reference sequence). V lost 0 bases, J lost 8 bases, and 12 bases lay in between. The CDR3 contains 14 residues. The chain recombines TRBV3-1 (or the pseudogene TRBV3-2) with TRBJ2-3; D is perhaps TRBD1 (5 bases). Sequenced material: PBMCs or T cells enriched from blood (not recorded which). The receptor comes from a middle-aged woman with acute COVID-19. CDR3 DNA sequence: TGTGCCAGCAGCCAAGAAGGGCTACAGGCTACGCAGTATTTT. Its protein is CASSQEGLQATQYF.